The rows below give T cell receptor beta chains drawn from one sample of a study of early T cells in non-severe SARS-CoV-2 infection. Each CDR3 protein gets one entry after TCRdb re-called the 5' RACE reads with MiXCR. Among fewer than 80,000 distinct CDR3 sequences, around 11% were seen once, and the ten largest hold more than 10%. Sequenced here: whole blood, sampled at baseline. The source is an adult who was a healthcare worker with PCR-confirmed SARS-CoV-2 infection or an uninfected control (not recorded which). Each CDR3 is given with its conserved first and last residue. A D gene is named only where the DNA matches it firmly. The size of a clone is reported for some rows only, either as once, few or many, or as a class for expanded clones.

NA	TRBJ2-4	TRBD2	TRBV18	TGTGCCAGCTCACCACCGGCCGGGGGGGAAAACATTCAGTACTTC	CASSPPAGGENIQYF
many	TRBJ1-1	TRBD1	TRBV4-2	TGTGCCAGCAGCCAAGAGGGGACAGGGGGCACTGAAGCTTTCTTT	CASSQEGTGGTEAFF
many	TRBJ1-4	NA	TRBV27	TGTGCCAGCAGTTGGGGCGGATCCGGGGGGGCTAAACTGTTTTTT	CASSWGGSGGAKLFF
few	TRBJ1-2	NA	TRBV13	TGTGCCAGCAGCTTAGGGGGTTCCGATGGCTACACCTTC	CASSLGGSDGYTF
NA	TRBJ2-7	NA	TRBV27	TGTGCCAGCCGCCCCCCTCCCCCTGGCGAGCAGTACTTC	CASRPPPPGEQYF
few	TRBJ2-3	TRBD2	TRBV20-1	TGCAGTGCTAGAGCACTAGCGGGGAGCGATACGCAGTATTTT	CSARALAGSDTQYF
many	TRBJ2-5	NA	TRBV6-2/TRBV6-3	TGTGCCAGCAGGCGCGACCAGACAGAGACCCAGTACTTC	CASRRDQTETQYF
many	TRBJ2-5	NA	TRBV12-3/TRBV12-4	TGTGCCAGCAGTTTAGTGCAGGGGGAGACCCAGTACTTC	CASSLVQGETQYF
many	TRBJ2-1	NA	TRBV5-6	TGTGCCAGCACCTCACCCCGGCCGGGCCTAAATGAGCAGTTCTTC	CASTSPRPGLNEQFF
many	TRBJ2-7	NA	TRBV7-9	TGTGCCAGCGCAACCGGGTCCGAGCAGTACTTC	CASATGSEQYF
NA	TRBJ2-1	NA	TRBV6-2/TRBV6-3	TGTGCCAGCAGTTACTCCGGAGGATACAATGAGCAGTTCTTC	CASSYSGGYNEQFF
many	TRBJ2-7	TRBD1	TRBV20-1	TGCAGTGCCTCGGAGAACAGGGGCTCCTACGAGCAGTACTTC	CSASENRGSYEQYF
many	TRBJ1-5	TRBD1	TRBV20-1	TGCAGTGCTAGCCAGGGGACAGGGAATCAGCCCCAGCATTTT	CSASQGTGNQPQHF
many	TRBJ1-1	NA	TRBV29-1	TGCAGCGGGGGGGTGCAGAACACTGAAGCTTTCTTT	CSGGVQNTEAFF
NA	TRBJ2-5	NA	TRBV6-5	TGTGCCAGCAGTTCTACTAGGACAGAGACCCAGTACTTC	CASSSTRTETQYF
few	TRBJ2-7	TRBD1	TRBV29-1	TGCAGCGTCGCCAGGACAGGGGAATCCTACGAGCAGTACTTC	CSVARTGESYEQYF
few	TRBJ1-3	NA	TRBV6-5	TGTGCCAGCAGTTTAAGGACTGTGGGAAACACCATATATTTT	CASSLRTVGNTIYF
many	TRBJ2-3	NA	TRBV28	TGTGCCAGCAGTCTGCTAGCCGGGCAGTATTTT	CASSLLAGQYF
NA	TRBJ1-1	NA	TRBV12-3/TRBV12-4	TGTGCCAGCAGTATCGCAGAAAGGGGTGAAGCTTTCTTT	CASSIAERGEAFF
NA	TRBJ2-3	NA	TRBV7-2	TGTGCCAGCAGAGTAGTGGGGTCGGGTACGCAGTATTTT	CASRVVGSGTQYF
many	TRBJ2-2	TRBD2	TRBV12-3/TRBV12-4	TGTGCCAGCAGCCGGGGGGGGAACACCGGGGAGCTGTTTTTT	CASSRGGNTGELFF
many	TRBJ1-1	NA	TRBV10-3	TGTGCCATCAGTGACACCCACACGTCGACAGGAGAGGAAGCTTTCTTT	CAISDTHTSTGEEAFF
many	TRBJ2-3	NA	TRBV21-1	TGTGCCACACAAGATCGGTCAAAAAACACAGATACGCAGTATTTT	CATQDRSKNTDTQYF